These 28 T cell receptor beta chains were all obtained from the same sample, sequenced in a study of control samples from healthy donors and cancer patients. Clones were sequenced by immunoSEQ multiplex PCR, and TCRdb holds only the in-frame ones, with some missing. The data hold about 190,000 clones, with about 93% observed a single time. What was sequenced was blood. The receptors were sampled from a man aged 18 to 29 in good health.

This clone was seen more than once but under ten times. This chain links TRBV5-1 with TRBJ1-5; the D gene is possibly TRBD1 (5 bases). Germline V CDR1 and CDR2: SGHRS, YFSETQ. The CDR3 runs to 15 residues. V lost 0 bases and J lost 7, with 14 bases in between. Here the CDR3 DNA reads TGCGCCAGCAGCTTGGAAGGGGCCCCCGGGCAGCCCCAGCATTTT. It is translated as CASSLEGAPGQPQHF.

The V gene is TRBV18, the J gene TRBJ2-7, with a weak D call TRBD1 (5 bases). Trimming took off 6 bases at V and 1 base at J, with 13 bases between the two ends. This CDR3 has 14 amino acids. Per the germline V gene, CDR1 is KGHSH and CDR2 is LQKENI. Written as DNA, the CDR3 is TGTGCCAGCTCCCTAACAGGTAGTTCCTACGAGCAGTACTTC. Translating gives CASSLTGSSYEQYF.

V gene TRBV19 combines with J gene TRBJ1-4; TRBD1 matches 9 bases. CDR1 is LNHDA and CDR2 is SQIVND in the germline V gene (reference sequence). With 5 bases clipped from V and 2 bases from J, the junction kept 3 bases outside the gene matches. CDR3 size: 15 residues. The CDR3: CASSPQGATNEKLFF. CDR3 DNA sequence: TGTGCCAGTAGTCCACAGGGGGCTACTAATGAAAAACTGTTTTTT.

The chain is built from TRBV5-1 and TRBJ2-6; 9 nucleotides align to TRBD1. The junction had 8 bases not matched to a gene; V was cut back by 3 bases and J by 1 base. This CDR3 contains 18 residues. CDR1 is SGHRS, CDR2 YFSETQ, per germline. Here the CDR3 DNA reads TGCGCCAGCAGCTCCTTGAAGGGACAGGGTTCTGGGGCCAACGTCCTGACTTTC. Amino acids: CASSSLKGQGSGANVLTF.

This chain links TRBV14 with TRBJ1-6; 7 bases fit TRBD1. The V gene's germline CDR1 is SGHDN and CDR2 FVKESK. J was trimmed by 9 bases and V by 4 bases; bases with no gene match: 6. The CDR3 length is 14 residues. The CDR3 DNA sequence: TGTGCCAGCAGCCTACAGGGGTCAGCTTCACCCCTCCACTTT. This encodes CASSLQGSASPLHF.

The chain joins TRBV7-9 to TRBJ2-2; unclear D gene. This CDR3 is 15 amino acids long. Per the germline V gene, CDR1 is SEHNR and CDR2 is FQNEAQ (reference sequence). V was trimmed by 1 base and J by 2 bases, leaving 8 bases between them. The CDR3: CASSLEPPNTGELFF. CDR3 in DNA: TGTGCCAGCAGCTTAGAACCGCCAAACACCGGGGAGCTGTTTTTT. Full variable domain (outside the CDR3, taken from reference TRBV7-9 and TRBJ2-2): DTGVSQNPRHKITKRGQNVTFRCDPISEHNRLYWYRQTLGQGPEFLTYFQNEAQLEKSRLLSDRFSAERPKGSFSTLEIQRTEQGDSAMYLCASSLEPPNTGELFFGEGSRLTVL.

The V gene is TRBV9, the J gene TRBJ1-4, with no clear D. The V gene lost 0 bases and the J gene lost 3 bases, with 6 bases spanning the gap. The germline V gene encodes CDR1 SGDLS and CDR2 YYNGEE. The CDR3 consists of 14 residues. The CDR3 coding sequence is TGTGCCAGCAGCGTAGGCGGGGCTAATGAAAAACTGTTTTTT. This gives the protein CASSVGGANEKLFF.

This clone was seen once. This chain uses TRBV3-1 (or the pseudogene TRBV3-2) with TRBJ2-7, with 8 bases identical to TRBD2. The ends lost 3 bases at V and 3 bases at J; junction bases unmatched: 10. The CDR3 length is 16 residues. Germline CDR1 and CDR2: LGHDT and YNNKEL (reference sequence). DNA of the CDR3: TGTGCCAGCAGCCAGAGGTTTAGCGGGGCTGGCTACGAGCAGTACTTC. It specifies CASSQRFSGAGYEQYF.

CDR3 in DNA: TGTGCCAGCAGCCCCGTGATGACTAGCGGATCCTACGAGCAGTACTTC. Protein product: CASSPVMTSGSYEQYF. The gene calls are TRBV5-4 and TRBJ2-7; 9 bases are a match to TRBD2. J lost 1 base, V lost 4 bases, and 9 bases had no gene match. CDR3 length: 16 residues. The germline V gene has CDR1 SGHNT and CDR2 YYREEE (reference sequence). The full variable domain, its missing parts supplied by reference TRBV5-4 and TRBJ2-7, is ETGVTQSPTHLIKTRGQQVTLRCSSQSGHNTVSWYQQALGQGPQFIFQYYREEENGRGNFPPRFSGLQFPNYSSELNVNALELDDSALYLCASSPVMTSGSYEQYFGPGTRLTVT.

This clone was recorded once. The chain recombines TRBV4-1 with TRBJ1-1, with 11 bases identical to TRBD1. This CDR3 comprises 15 residues. V was clipped by 3 bases and J by 0 bases; unmatched bases: 0. Germline V lookup: CDR1 MGHRA, CDR2 YSYEKL. The CDR3 protein is CASSQGQGVNTEAFF. In nucleotides, the CDR3 is TGCGCCAGCAGCCAGGGACAGGGGGTGAACACTGAAGCTTTCTTT.

This clone appeared a single time. V gene TRBV19 combines with J gene TRBJ1-1; TRBD1 aligns across 8 bases. The junction had 5 bases not matched to a gene; V was cut back by 5 bases and J by 0 bases. Germline V gene sequence: CDR1 LNHDA, CDR2 SQIVND (reference sequence). The CDR3 runs to 15 residues. CDR3 sequence (DNA): TGTGCCAGTAGTGCAAGGGACAGGATGAACACTGAAGCTTTCTTT. Protein sequence: CASSARDRMNTEAFF.

The chain is built from TRBV5-1 and TRBJ2-7; D is ambiguous. Trimming removed 0 bases from V and 4 bases from J, with 11 bases in between. CDR3 length equals 14 residues. Germline CDR1 reads SGHRS; CDR2 reads YFSETQ. In nucleotides, the CDR3 is TGCGCCAGCAGCTTGGACCAGGCTTTATACGAGCAGTACTTC. This translates into CASSLDQALYEQYF.

V is TRBV15 and J is TRBJ2-3; the D is unclear. V lost 1 base to trimming and J lost 0 bases, with 5 bases between them. Germline values: CDR1 LNHNV, CDR2 YYDKDF (reference sequence). The CDR3 loop spans 14 amino acids. The CDR3 region has the DNA TGTGCCACCAGCAGAGGGGAAAGCACAGATACGCAGTATTTT. Translating it yields CATSRGESTDTQYF.

The J gene is TRBJ1-1, the V gene TRBV5-1, with D perhaps TRBD1 (5 bases). The CDR3 is 15 amino acids. The germline V gene has CDR1 SGHRS and CDR2 YFSETQ. V gave up 4 bases and J gave up 0 bases, with 13 bases separating them. DNA of the CDR3: TGCGCCAGCAGCGAGAGGGACGACTTGAACACTGAAGCTTTCTTT. This codes for CASSERDDLNTEAFF. Full variable domain (outside the CDR3, taken from reference TRBV5-1 and TRBJ1-1): KAGVTQTPRYLIKTRGQQVTLSCSPISGHRSVSWYQQTPGQGLQFLFEYFSETQRNKGNFPGRFSGRQFSNSRSEMNVSTLELGDSALYLCASSERDDLNTEAFFGQGTRLTVV.

V is TRBV19 and J is TRBJ1-2; D is uncertain. The V gene's germline CDR1 is LNHDA and CDR2 SQIVND (reference sequence). This CDR3 spans 13 amino acids. V lost 3 bases to trimming and J lost 2 bases, with 7 bases between them. The CDR3 DNA reads as TGTGCCAGTAGTATCGCAGGAAACTATGGCTACACCTTC. Encoded protein: CASSIAGNYGYTF.

J is TRBJ2-2 and V is TRBV19; maybe TRBD2 (5 bases). Trimming removed 3 bases at V and 4 bases at J, with 12 bases between. Germline CDR1 reads LNHDA; CDR2 reads SQIVND (reference sequence). This CDR3 contains 15 residues. CDR3 in amino acids: CASSMAGGSTGELFF. The CDR3 DNA follows: TGTGCCAGTAGTATGGCTGGAGGATCCACCGGGGAGCTGTTTTTT.

J is TRBJ2-1 and V is TRBV6-5; D is unresolved. This CDR3 has 15 residues. CDR1 is MNHEY, CDR2 SVGAGI, per germline. Deletions cut 0 bases from V and 4 bases from J, with 10 bases between. The DNA of the CDR3 is TGTGCCAGCAGTTACTCGCTAAATTTTTACAATGAGCAGTTCTTC. This translates into CASSYSLNFYNEQFF.

This chain connects TRBV5-1 to TRBJ2-7, with D tentatively TRBD2 (6 bases). Germline V lookup: CDR1 SGHRS, CDR2 YFSETQ. This CDR3 region has 16 residues. Trimming removed 4 bases at V and 7 bases at J, with 24 bases between. The CDR3 DNA is TGCGCCAGCAGCGTGACTAGTCTGAACCGGGCGTATGAGCAGTACTTC. It yields the protein CASSVTSLNRAYEQYF.

The V call is TRBV19, the J call TRBJ2-4; 7 positions match TRBD1. CDR3 length equals 14 residues. The ends lost 3 bases at V and 3 bases at J; junction bases unmatched: 2. Germline V gene lookup returns CDR1 LNHDA and CDR2 SQIVND (reference sequence). The CDR3 DNA sequence: TGTGCCAGTAGTATGGGACAGAACAAAAACATTCAGTACTTC. Translated, it gives CASSMGQNKNIQYF.

The rearrangement uses TRBV5-3 and TRBJ1-5; TRBD1 matches at 11 bases. TRBV5-3 is an open reading frame whose function is uncertain. The CDR3 spans 15 residues. V was pared by 2 bases and J by 5 bases, with 3 bases of the junction left unmatched. CDR3 residues: CARSLWTGGDQPQHF. Here the CDR3 DNA reads TGTGCCAGAAGCTTATGGACAGGGGGCGATCAGCCCCAGCATTTT.

The gene calls are TRBV7-9 and TRBJ2-5, with D possibly being TRBD2 (5 bases). Trimming cost V 6 bases and J 0 bases, with 11 bases left between them. The V gene's germline CDR1 is SEHNR and CDR2 FQNEAQ (reference sequence). The CDR3 has 14 residues. The CDR3 nucleotides read TGTGCCAGCAGGGGGTCGGGAAACCAAGAGACCCAGTACTTC. Translated: CASRGSGNQETQYF.

The rearrangement links TRBV15 to TRBJ1-1; D unclear. Germline V lookup: CDR1 LNHNV, CDR2 YYDKDF (reference sequence). The CDR3 runs to 14 residues. V lost 3 bases, J lost 0 bases, and 8 bases lay in between. The CDR3 coding sequence is TGTGCCACCAGCAGGAACCTTGTGAACACTGAAGCTTTCTTT. This codes for CATSRNLVNTEAFF.

The genes are TRBV7-9 and TRBJ1-1; D is undetermined. CDR3 length: 18 residues. V gave up 2 bases and J gave up 4 bases, with 23 bases separating them. Germline-derived CDR1 and CDR2 are SEHNR and FQNEAQ (reference sequence). The CDR3 bases are TGTGCCAGCAGCTTATTGAGGGATCGATGCGACTCGGGCACTGAAGCTTTCTTT. It encodes CASSLLRDRCDSGTEAFF. The full variable domain, in which reference TRBV7-9 and TRBJ1-1 provide the parts outside the CDR3, is DTGVSQNPRHKITKRGQNVTFRCDPISEHNRLYWYRQTLGQGPEFLTYFQNEAQLEKSRLLSDRFSAERPKGSFSTLEIQRTEQGDSAMYLCASSLLRDRCDSGTEAFFGQGTRLTVV.

J is TRBJ1-6 and V is TRBV7-2, with 7 bases matching TRBD1. Germline trimming cut 5 bases from V and 5 bases from J; bases unmatched to any gene: 9. The CDR3 totals 16 residues. Germline V gene data show CDR1 as SGHTA and CDR2 as FQGNSA. The CDR3 bases are TGTGCCAGCAGCCGTAGGGACAGATCAAATAATTCACCCCTCCACTTT. Protein: CASSRRDRSNNSPLHF.

Points on this clone: Other DNA sequences within the sample encode an identical CDR3. The rearrangement uses TRBV24-1 and TRBJ2-1; TRBD2 aligns across 9 bases. Germline trimming cut 9 bases from V and 3 bases from J; bases unmatched to any gene: 5. Per the germline V gene, CDR1 is KGHDR and CDR2 is SFDVKD. The CDR3 is 14 residues long. CDR3 protein: CATSLAGSYNEQFF. The CDR3 coding sequence is TGTGCCACCTCTCTAGCGGGGAGCTACAATGAGCAGTTCTTC.

J is TRBJ1-4 and V is TRBV5-1, with a weak D call TRBD1 (5 bases). Germline V gene lookup returns CDR1 SGHRS and CDR2 YFSETQ. Trimming shortened V by 0 bases and J by 7 bases, and 7 bases separated the two germline ends. This CDR3 has 13 residues. CDR3 coding DNA: TGCGCCAGCAGCTTGGTGGGGGGTGAAAAACTGTTTTTT. Translation gives CASSLVGGEKLFF.

This clone came up once. The chain employs TRBV6-5 and TRBJ2-6; D is unclear. Germline-derived CDR1 and CDR2 are MNHEY and SVGAGI. The CDR3 length is 16 residues. Between the trimmed V and J ends, which lost 4 bases and 0 bases, there was a span of 10 bases. The CDR3 DNA is TGTGCCAGCAGTTTGGACGGTGGCTCTGGGGCCAACGTCCTGACTTTC. As protein: CASSLDGGSGANVLTF.

The rearrangement links TRBV7-9 to TRBJ2-7, with D possibly being TRBD1 (5 bases). Germline loops: CDR1 SEHNR, CDR2 FQNEAQ (reference sequence). The CDR3 is made up of 16 amino acids. The ends were cut back, 5 bases at V and 0 bases at J, with 17 bases in the middle. The CDR3 DNA follows: TGTGCCAGCAGCGAATGGGGTAGGGGCACCTCCTACGAGCAGTACTTC. Amino acid sequence: CASSEWGRGTSYEQYF.